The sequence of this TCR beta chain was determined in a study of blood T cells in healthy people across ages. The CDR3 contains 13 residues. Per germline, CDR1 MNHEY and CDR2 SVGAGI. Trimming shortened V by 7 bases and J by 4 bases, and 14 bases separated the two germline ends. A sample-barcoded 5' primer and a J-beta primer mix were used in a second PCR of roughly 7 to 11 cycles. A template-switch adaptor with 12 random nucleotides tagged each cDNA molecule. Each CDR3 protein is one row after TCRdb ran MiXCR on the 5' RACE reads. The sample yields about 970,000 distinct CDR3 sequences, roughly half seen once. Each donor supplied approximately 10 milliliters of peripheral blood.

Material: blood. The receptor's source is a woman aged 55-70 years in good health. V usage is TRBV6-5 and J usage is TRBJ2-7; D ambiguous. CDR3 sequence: CASKARDWYEQYF. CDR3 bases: TGTGCCAGCAAGGCCCGAGACTGGTACGAGCAGTACTTC.